This entry lists 4 T cell receptor beta chains sequenced from one sample in a study of OX40 agonist ivuxolimab in advanced cancers. TCRdb's copy holds only in-frame clones and misses some; the assay was immunoSEQ multiplex PCR. The profile shows tens of thousands of clones, 78% of them singletons. The specimen was CD4+ or CD8+ T cells sorted from blood, collected in a trial of the OX40 agonist ivuxolimab. Receptors originate from an adult with an advanced solid tumor such as melanoma, head and neck, liver or kidney cancer.

Here the CDR3 DNA reads TGTGCCAGCGCGGAGGGGGAGGTGAACACTGAAGCTTTCTTT. This encodes CASAEGEVNTEAFF. V usage is TRBV28 and J usage is TRBJ1-1; weak D call: TRBD1 (6 bases). This CDR3 contains 14 residues. The V end was cut by 8 bases, the J end by 0 bases, with 13 bases between. Looked up from germline, CDR1 is MDHEN and CDR2 is SYDVKM.

J is TRBJ2-3 and V is TRBV5-1, with 7 bases identical to TRBD2. Germline CDR1 and CDR2: SGHRS and YFSETQ. The CDR3 loop spans 16 amino acids. V was clipped by 0 bases and J by 1 base; unmatched bases: 5. The CDR3 is CASSLAGTTRTDTQYF. The CDR3 DNA sequence: TGCGCCAGCAGCTTGGCCGGGACTACCCGCACAGATACGCAGTATTTT.

The V and J genes are TRBV2 and TRBJ2-5, with TRBD2 identical over 10 bases. Germline V gene sequence: CDR1 SNHLY, CDR2 FYNNEI. This CDR3 region has 14 residues. With 5 bases clipped from V and 4 bases from J, the junction kept 4 bases outside the gene matches. CDR3 DNA sequence: TGTGCCAGCAGTTACTTAGCGGGAGGAGAGACCCAGTACTTC. Translated, it gives CASSYLAGGETQYF.

This clone was seen more than once but under ten times. V gene TRBV5-1 combines with J gene TRBJ2-2; D may match TRBD1 or TRBD2 (5 bases each). From germline, CDR1 is SGHRS and CDR2 YFSETQ. The CDR3 runs to 15 residues. V was trimmed by 0 bases and J by 3 bases, leaving 9 bases between them. The CDR3: CASSLELGDTGELFF. CDR3 DNA sequence: TGCGCCAGCAGCTTGGAATTGGGGGACACCGGGGAGCTGTTTTTT.